The sequence of this T cell receptor (beta chain) was determined in a study of blood T cell repertoires in COVID-19. There are 15 residues in the CDR3. V was cut by 3 bases and J by 2 bases, with 13 bases left in between. In germline, CDR1 is SGHAT, CDR2 FQDESV (reference sequence). This table comes from immunoSEQ multiplex PCR, and its TCRdb copy is limited to in-frame clones, with some not included. The sample contains more than 200,000 clones, 80% to 90% of which appear only once. This chain links TRBV11-1 with TRBJ2-5; D perhaps matches TRBD1 (6 bases). Source material: peripheral blood. The receptor was derived from a woman in her 50s with acute or convalescent COVID-19. Here the CDR3 DNA reads TGTGCCAGCAGCTTCTCGACAGGCTTTCAAGAGACCCAGTACTTC. Translating it yields CASSFSTGFQETQYF.